This T cell receptor beta chain derives from a study of blood T cell repertoires in COVID-19. The CDR3 is 12 amino acids. Germline V gene sequence: CDR1 GTSNPN, CDR2 SVGIG (reference sequence). Profiling relied on immunoSEQ multiplex PCR, and the TCRdb table lists in-frame clones only, not all of them. The table has about 120,000 clones, approximately 81% seen once. In the case of this clone: The junction does not match germline at one end; this may be a read error.

The TCR sequence derives from a man between 60 and 70 years old with acute or convalescent COVID-19. The rearrangement uses TRBV30 and TRBJ2-5; D might be TRBD2 (5 bases). The sample taken for sequencing was peripheral blood. The chain's CDR3 is CARSGLQETQYF. CDR3 DNA: TGTGCCCGGAGCGGACTCCAAGAGACCCAGTACTTC.